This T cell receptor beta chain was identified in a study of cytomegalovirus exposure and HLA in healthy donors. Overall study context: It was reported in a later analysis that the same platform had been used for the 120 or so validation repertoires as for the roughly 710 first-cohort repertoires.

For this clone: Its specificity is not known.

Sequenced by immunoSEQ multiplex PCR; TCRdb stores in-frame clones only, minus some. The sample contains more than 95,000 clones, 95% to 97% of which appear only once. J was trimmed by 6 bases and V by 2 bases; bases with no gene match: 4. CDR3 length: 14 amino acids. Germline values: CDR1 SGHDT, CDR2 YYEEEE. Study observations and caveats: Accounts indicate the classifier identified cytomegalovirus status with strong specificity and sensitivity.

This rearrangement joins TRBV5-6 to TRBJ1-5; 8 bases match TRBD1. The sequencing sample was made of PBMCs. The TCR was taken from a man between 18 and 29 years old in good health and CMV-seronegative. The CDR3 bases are TGTGCCAGCAGCTTCGACAGGGGAAGTCAGCCCCAGCATTTT. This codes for CASSFDRGSQPQHF.